The 5 T cell receptor beta chains reported below all come from one sample, sequenced in a study of identical twins. TCRdb recomputed calls from the 5' RACE reads with MiXCR, one row per CDR3 protein. The sample has fewer than 550,000 distinct CDR3 sequences, nearly 15% seen once. These data are also associated with another study on yellow fever vaccine responses in identical twins.

Sequences were obtained from CD4+ T cells sorted from blood. The source is a woman younger than 35 in good health.

The sample holds a few counts of this clonotype. The chain recombines TRBV12-3 or TRBV12-4 with TRBJ1-2, with TRBD1 as a possible D gene (5 bases). This CDR3 region has 17 residues. V lost 8 bases, J lost 5 bases, and 27 bases lay in between. CDR3 sequence: CASGTYPLVRGRYGYTF. CDR3 coding DNA: TGTGCCAGCGGTACTTACCCCCTCGTAAGGGGTAGATATGGCTACACCTTC.

This clonotype showed up many times. V is TRBV3-1 and J is TRBJ1-1; the match to TRBD1 covers 10 bases. The CDR3 covers 16 residues. V shed 4 bases, J shed 1 base, and the junction held 6 bases outside the gene matches. The germline CDR1 and CDR2 sequences are LGHDT and YNNKEL (reference sequence). The CDR3 DNA sequence: TGTGCCAGCAGCCCGACCCGGACAGGGGGGAACACTGAAGCTTTCTTT. This sequence encodes CASSPTRTGGNTEAFF. Full variable domain (outside the CDR3, taken from reference TRBV3-1 and TRBJ1-1): DTAVSQTPKYLVTQMGNDKSIKCEQNLGHDTMYWYKQDSKKFLKIMFSYNNKELIINETVPNRFSPKSPDKAHLNLHINSLELGDSAVYFCASSPTRTGGNTEAFFGQGTRLTVV.

This clonotype was counted between two and nine times. CDR3 amino acids: CASSEEVRDTQYF. CDR3 in DNA: TGTGCCAGCAGTGAAGAAGTGAGGGATACGCAGTATTTT. J is TRBJ2-3 and V is TRBV2; D remains ambiguous. Trimming removed 1 base at V and 6 bases at J, with 8 bases between. Germline V gene lookup returns CDR1 SNHLY and CDR2 FYNNEI. The length of the CDR3 is 13 residues.

This clonotype was counted only a few times. V is TRBV19 and J is TRBJ2-7, with TRBD1 identical over 7 bases. The germline CDR1 and CDR2 sequences are LNHDA and SQIVND (reference sequence). V shed 3 bases, J shed 6 bases, and the junction held 11 bases outside the gene matches. The CDR3 covers 15 residues. The CDR3 coding sequence is TGTGCCAGTAGTATTTCGGCCAGGGGGTTAGGCGAGCAGTACTTC. Protein: CASSISARGLGEQYF.

This clonotype was recorded a few times. V and J are TRBV24-1 and TRBJ2-5; 7 bases align to TRBD1. Trimming cost V 5 bases and J 4 bases; bases outside gene matches: 3. The CDR3 length is 13 residues. The germline V gene has CDR1 KGHDR and CDR2 SFDVKD. CDR3 DNA sequence: TGTGCCACCAGTGGACAGGGTCGAGAGACCCAGTACTTC. It specifies CATSGQGRETQYF.